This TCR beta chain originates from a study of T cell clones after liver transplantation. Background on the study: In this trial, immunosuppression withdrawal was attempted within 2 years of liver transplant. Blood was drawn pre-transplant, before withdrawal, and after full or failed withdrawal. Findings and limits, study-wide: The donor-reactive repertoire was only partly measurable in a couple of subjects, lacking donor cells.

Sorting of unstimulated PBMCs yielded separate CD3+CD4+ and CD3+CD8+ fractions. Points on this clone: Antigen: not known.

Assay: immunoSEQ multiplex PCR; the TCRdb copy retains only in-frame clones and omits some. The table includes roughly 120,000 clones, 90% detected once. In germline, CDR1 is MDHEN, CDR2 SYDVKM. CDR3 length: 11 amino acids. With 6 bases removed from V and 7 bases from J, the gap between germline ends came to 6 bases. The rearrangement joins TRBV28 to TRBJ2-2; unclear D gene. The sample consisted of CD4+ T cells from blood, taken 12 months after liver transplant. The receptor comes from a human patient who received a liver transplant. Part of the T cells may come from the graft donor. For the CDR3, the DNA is TGTGCCAGCAGGGGTAACGGGGAGCTGTTTTTT. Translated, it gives CASRGNGELFF.